This is a list of T cell receptor beta chains from one sample in a study of T cells after yellow fever vaccination. In TCRdb, the 5' RACE reads were re-called with MiXCR into one record per CDR3 protein. Among about 45,000 distinct CDR3 sequences listed, approximately 6.3% were seen once. Sequencing was performed on PBMCs, either bulk or a sorted T-cell subset (CD4+, CD8+, memory, or dextramer-sorted; not recorded which), taken 45 days after the yellow fever booster vaccination. The receptors come from a young man who received the YFV17D yellow fever vaccine. Both conserved end residues are part of each CDR3. A D gene is named only where the DNA matches it firmly. The listing skips clone size in some rows; elsewhere it reads once, few, many or a size class.

d_gene: TRBD1; v_gene: TRBV27; j_gene: TRBJ2-7; abundance: many; CDR3aa: CAGWDSEPRRTYEQYF; CDR3nt: TGTGCCGGATGGGACAGCGAACCTCGTCGAACCTACGAGCAGTACTTC
d_gene: NA; v_gene: TRBV6-1; j_gene: TRBJ2-5; abundance: many; CDR3aa: CASSTVLQETQYF; CDR3nt: TGTGCCAGCAGTACAGTTCTGCAAGAGACCCAGTACTTC
d_gene: NA; v_gene: TRBV5-1; j_gene: TRBJ2-5; abundance: few; CDR3aa: CASRGGIETQYF; CDR3nt: TGCGCCAGCAGAGGGGGGATAGAGACCCAGTACTTC
d_gene: NA; v_gene: TRBV25-1; j_gene: TRBJ2-7; abundance: many; CDR3aa: CASSESYEQYF; CDR3nt: TGTGCCAGCAGTGAATCCTACGAGCAGTACTTC
d_gene: NA; v_gene: TRBV11-2; j_gene: TRBJ2-1; abundance: few; CDR3aa: CASSGISQAAGEQFF; CDR3nt: TGTGCCAGCAGCGGAATCTCTCAGGCGGCAGGTGAGCAGTTCTTC
d_gene: NA; v_gene: TRBV5-1; j_gene: TRBJ2-5; abundance: many; CDR3aa: CASSLEQGRKTQYF; CDR3nt: TGCGCCAGCAGCTTGGAACAGGGTAGGAAGACCCAGTACTTC
d_gene: NA; v_gene: TRBV20-1; j_gene: TRBJ2-5; abundance: few; CDR3aa: CSARAGAQIGETQYF; CDR3nt: TGCAGTGCGCGAGCAGGGGCGCAAATCGGGGAGACCCAGTACTTC
d_gene: TRBD1; v_gene: TRBV11-1; j_gene: TRBJ2-7; abundance: few; CDR3aa: CASSAGQGGEQYF; CDR3nt: TGTGCCAGCAGCGCGGGACAGGGAGGCGAGCAGTACTTC
d_gene: NA; v_gene: TRBV9; j_gene: TRBJ1-3; abundance: many; CDR3aa: CASSAGRISGNTIYF; CDR3nt: TGTGCCAGCAGCGCGGGACGGATCTCTGGAAACACCATATATTTT
d_gene: NA; v_gene: TRBV5-4; j_gene: TRBJ2-1; abundance: NA; CDR3aa: CASSFEGGARNEQFF; CDR3nt: TGTGCCAGCAGCTTCGAAGGCGGTGCCCGCAATGAGCAGTTCTTC
d_gene: TRBD1; v_gene: TRBV10-3; j_gene: TRBJ2-3; abundance: NA; CDR3aa: CAITQGLSTDTQYF; CDR3nt: TGTGCCATCACACAGGGGTTGAGCACAGATACGCAGTATTTT
d_gene: TRBD1; v_gene: TRBV7-2; j_gene: TRBJ2-1; abundance: NA; CDR3aa: CASSPTGQGTYNEQFF; CDR3nt: TGTGCCAGCAGCCCAACCGGACAGGGCACCTACAATGAGCAGTTCTTC
d_gene: TRBD2; v_gene: TRBV5-6; j_gene: TRBJ2-5; abundance: many; CDR3aa: CASSSLAGEVETQYF; CDR3nt: TGTGCCAGCAGCTCACTAGCGGGAGAGGTAGAGACCCAGTACTTC
d_gene: TRBD2; v_gene: TRBV14; j_gene: TRBJ2-2; abundance: many; CDR3aa: CASSQETGGITGELFF; CDR3nt: TGTGCCAGCAGCCAAGAAACGGGAGGGATTACCGGGGAGCTGTTTTTT
d_gene: NA; v_gene: TRBV7-9; j_gene: TRBJ1-4; abundance: many; CDR3aa: CASSFTEKLFF; CDR3nt: TGTGCCAGCAGCTTCACTGAAAAACTGTTTTTT
d_gene: TRBD2; v_gene: TRBV20-1; j_gene: TRBJ2-5; abundance: many; CDR3aa: CSASVGGRAETQYF; CDR3nt: TGCAGTGCTAGTGTCGGCGGGAGGGCAGAGACCCAGTACTTC
d_gene: NA; v_gene: TRBV9; j_gene: TRBJ2-7; abundance: many; CDR3aa: CASSSSPAGLARQYF; CDR3nt: TGTGCCAGCAGCTCATCTCCGGCGGGACTCGCTAGGCAGTACTTC
d_gene: NA; v_gene: TRBV29-1; j_gene: TRBJ2-3; abundance: medium-sized; CDR3aa: CSVEGSSTDTQYF; CDR3nt: TGCAGCGTTGAAGGTTCTAGCACAGATACGCAGTATTTT
d_gene: NA; v_gene: TRBV4-1; j_gene: TRBJ2-7; abundance: many; CDR3aa: CASSQAATISYEQYF; CDR3nt: TGCGCCAGCAGCCAAGCCGCCACTATCTCCTACGAGCAGTACTTC
d_gene: NA; v_gene: TRBV3-1; j_gene: TRBJ2-1; abundance: few; CDR3aa: CASSPGLLNNEQFF; CDR3nt: TGTGCCAGCAGCCCAGGGCTCTTAAACAATGAGCAGTTCTTC